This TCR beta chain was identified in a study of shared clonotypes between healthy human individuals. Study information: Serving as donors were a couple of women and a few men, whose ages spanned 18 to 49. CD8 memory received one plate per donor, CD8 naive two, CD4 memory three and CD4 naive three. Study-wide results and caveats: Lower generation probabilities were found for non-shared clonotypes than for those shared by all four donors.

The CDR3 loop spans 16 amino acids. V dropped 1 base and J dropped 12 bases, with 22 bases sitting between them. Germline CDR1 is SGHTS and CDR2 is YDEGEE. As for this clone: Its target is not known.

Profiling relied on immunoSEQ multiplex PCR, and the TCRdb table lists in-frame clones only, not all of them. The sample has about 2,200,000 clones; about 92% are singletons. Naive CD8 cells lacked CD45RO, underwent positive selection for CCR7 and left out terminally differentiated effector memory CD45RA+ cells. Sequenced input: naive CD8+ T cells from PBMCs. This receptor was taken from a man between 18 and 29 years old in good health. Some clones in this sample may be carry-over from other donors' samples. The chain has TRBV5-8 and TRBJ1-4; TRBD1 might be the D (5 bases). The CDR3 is CASSLPPPGGLGELFF. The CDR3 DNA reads TGTGCCAGCAGCTTGCCACCACCCGGTGGGCTGGGGGAACTGTTTTTT.